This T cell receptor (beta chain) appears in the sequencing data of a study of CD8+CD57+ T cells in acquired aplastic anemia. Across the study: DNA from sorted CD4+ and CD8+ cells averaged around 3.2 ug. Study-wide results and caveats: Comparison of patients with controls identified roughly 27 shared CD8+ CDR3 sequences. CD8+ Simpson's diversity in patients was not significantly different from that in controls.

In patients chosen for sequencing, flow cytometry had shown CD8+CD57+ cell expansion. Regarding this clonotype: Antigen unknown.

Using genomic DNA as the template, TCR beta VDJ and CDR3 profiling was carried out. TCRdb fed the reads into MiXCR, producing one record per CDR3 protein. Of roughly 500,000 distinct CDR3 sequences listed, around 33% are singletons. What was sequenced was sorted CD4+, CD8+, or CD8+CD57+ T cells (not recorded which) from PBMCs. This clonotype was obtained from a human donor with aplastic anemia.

The DNA of the CDR3 is TGTGCCTGGAGTGGGGGCCTAGCGAGCGGAAATCAGCCCCAGCATTTT. It is translated as CAWSGGLASGNQPQHF. The rearrangement links TRBV30 to TRBJ1-5; possible D gene TRBD1, 5 bases. With 1 base removed from V and 4 bases from J, the gap between germline ends came to 17 bases. This CDR3 is 16 amino acids long. Looked up from germline, CDR1 is GTSNPN and CDR2 is SVGIG (reference sequence). The variable domain in full, with the rest retrieved from reference TRBV30 and TRBJ1-5, is SQTIHQWPATLVQPVGSPLSLECTVEGTSNPNLYWYRQAAGRGLQLLFYSVGIGQISSEVPQNLSASRPQDRQFILSSKKLLLSDSGFYLCAWSGGLASGNQPQHFGDGTRLSIL.